This T cell receptor (beta chain) comes out of a study of beta chain features in type 1 diabetes. CDR3 length: 12 amino acids. Germline V gene sequence: CDR1 SGHVS, CDR2 FNYEAQ. Every isolated RNA sample was fully reverse transcribed, so sequencing captured expressed TCRB transcripts. Read counts averaged around 3.5 million for samples of naive, central memory and regulatory T cells. Sequenced by immunoSEQ multiplex PCR; TCRdb stores in-frame clones only, minus some. The sample consists of about half a million clones, approximately 31% of them appearing once. The chain uses TRBV7-6 and TRBJ1-4, with D possibly TRBD1 on 5 matching bases. This TCR was sampled from a man aged 18-30 years in good health. The sequencing sample was made of naive CD4+ T cells from blood. This chain's CDR3 is CAVRGVSEKLFF. The CDR3 DNA reads TGTGCAGTCCGGGGGGTCTCGGAAAAACTGTTTTTT.